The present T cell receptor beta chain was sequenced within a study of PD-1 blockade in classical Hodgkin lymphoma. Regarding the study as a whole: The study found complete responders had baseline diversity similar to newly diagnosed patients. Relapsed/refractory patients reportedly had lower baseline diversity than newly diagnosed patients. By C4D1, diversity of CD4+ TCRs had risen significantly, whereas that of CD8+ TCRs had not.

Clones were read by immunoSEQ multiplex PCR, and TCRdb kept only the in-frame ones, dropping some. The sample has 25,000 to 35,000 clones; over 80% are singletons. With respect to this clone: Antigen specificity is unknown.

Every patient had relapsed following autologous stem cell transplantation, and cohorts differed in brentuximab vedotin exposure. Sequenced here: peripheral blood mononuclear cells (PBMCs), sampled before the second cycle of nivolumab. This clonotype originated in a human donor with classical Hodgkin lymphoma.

DNA of the CDR3: TGTGCCAGCAGCCAAGACTGGGGACTAGCGGGAGGAGACATTCAGTACTTC. Translating it yields CASSQDWGLAGGDIQYF. This chain connects TRBV14 to TRBJ2-4, with TRBD2 identical over 15 bases. The CDR3 extends over 17 amino acids. The germline V gene encodes CDR1 SGHDN and CDR2 FVKESK. The V gene end was trimmed by 0 bases and the J gene end by 8 bases; junction bases not matched to a gene: 5.